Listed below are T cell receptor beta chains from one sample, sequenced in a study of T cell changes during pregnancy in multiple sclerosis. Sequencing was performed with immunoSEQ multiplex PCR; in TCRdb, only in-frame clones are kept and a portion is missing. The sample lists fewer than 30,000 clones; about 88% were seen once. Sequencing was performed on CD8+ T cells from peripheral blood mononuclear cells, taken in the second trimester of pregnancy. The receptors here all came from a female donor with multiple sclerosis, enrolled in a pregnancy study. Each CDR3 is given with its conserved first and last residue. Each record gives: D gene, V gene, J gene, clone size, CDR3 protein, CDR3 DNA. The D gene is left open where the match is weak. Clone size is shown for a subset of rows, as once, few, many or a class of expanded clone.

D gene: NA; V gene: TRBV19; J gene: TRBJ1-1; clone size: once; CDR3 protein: CASTWGGVGPTEAFF; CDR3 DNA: TGTGCCAGTACCTGGGGGGGGGTAGGTCCCACTGAAGCTTTCTTT
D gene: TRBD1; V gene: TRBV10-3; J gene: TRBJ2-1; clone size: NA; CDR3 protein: CANGQGGNEQFF; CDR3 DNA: TGTGCCAACGGACAGGGGGGGAATGAGCAGTTCTTC
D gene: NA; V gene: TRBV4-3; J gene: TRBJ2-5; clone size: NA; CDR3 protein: CASSQAAGAGETQYF; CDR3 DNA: TGCGCCAGCAGCCAGGCCGCGGGGGCGGGAGAGACCCAGTACTTC
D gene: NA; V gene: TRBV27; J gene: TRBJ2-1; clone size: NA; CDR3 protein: CASSLGKGSGVGGEQFF; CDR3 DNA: TGTGCCAGCAGTTTAGGGAAGGGATCCGGGGTAGGCGGTGAGCAGTTCTTC
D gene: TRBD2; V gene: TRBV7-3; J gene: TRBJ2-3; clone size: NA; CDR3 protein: CASSLGGGAVDTQYF; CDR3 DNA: TGTGCCAGCAGCTTAGGCGGGGGGGCCGTAGATACGCAGTATTTT
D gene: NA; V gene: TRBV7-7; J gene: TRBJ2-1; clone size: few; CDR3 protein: CASSPGGFNEQFF; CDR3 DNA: TGTGCTAGCAGCCCGGGCGGGTTCAATGAGCAGTTCTTC
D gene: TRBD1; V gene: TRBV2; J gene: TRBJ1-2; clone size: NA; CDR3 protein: CASSHGQDRGYGYTF; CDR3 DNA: TGTGCCAGCAGTCACGGACAGGACCGGGGCTATGGCTACACCTTC
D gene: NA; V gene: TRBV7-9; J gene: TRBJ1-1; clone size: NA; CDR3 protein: CASSLGAPNSYTEAFF; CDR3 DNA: TGTGCCAGCAGCCTAGGTGCGCCCAACAGCTACACTGAAGCTTTCTTT
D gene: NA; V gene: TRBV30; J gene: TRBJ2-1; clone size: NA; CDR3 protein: CAWSVGGGLEQFF; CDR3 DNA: TGTGCCTGGAGTGTCGGCGGGGGCCTTGAGCAGTTCTTC
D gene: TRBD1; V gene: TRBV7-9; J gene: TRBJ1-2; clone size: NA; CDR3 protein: CASGTGGSYGYTF; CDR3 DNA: TGTGCCAGCGGCACAGGGGGAAGCTATGGCTACACCTTC
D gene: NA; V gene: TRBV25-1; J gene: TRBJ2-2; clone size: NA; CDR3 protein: CASRGLRNTGELFF; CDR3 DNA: TGTGCCAGCAGGGGACTTAGGAACACCGGGGAGCTGTTTTTT
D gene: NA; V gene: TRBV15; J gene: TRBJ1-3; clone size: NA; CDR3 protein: CATSRDRYSGNTIYF; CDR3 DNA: TGTGCCACCAGCAGAGACCGCTACTCTGGAAACACCATATATTTT
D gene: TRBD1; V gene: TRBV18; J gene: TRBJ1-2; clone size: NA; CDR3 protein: CASSPTRQGVNYGYTF; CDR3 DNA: TGTGCCAGCTCACCAACTCGGCAGGGGGTTAACTATGGCTACACCTTC
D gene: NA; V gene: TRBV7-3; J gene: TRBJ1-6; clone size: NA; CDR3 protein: CASSFPQPLHF; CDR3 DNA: TGTGCCAGCAGCTTCCCCCAACCCCTCCACTTT
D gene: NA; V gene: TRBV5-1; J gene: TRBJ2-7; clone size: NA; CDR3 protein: CASSLIAIPPGHRTSYEQYF; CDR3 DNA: TGCGCCAGCAGCTTGATCGCCATACCCCCGGGACACCGAACATCCTACGAGCAGTACTTC
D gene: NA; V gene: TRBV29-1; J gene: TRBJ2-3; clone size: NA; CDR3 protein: CSLGRGRSTDTQYF; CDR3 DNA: TGCAGCCTAGGGAGGGGGAGAAGCACAGATACGCAGTATTTT
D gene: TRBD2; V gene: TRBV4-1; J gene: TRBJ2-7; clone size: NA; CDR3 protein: CASSQDIPGRAYEQYF; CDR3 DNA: TGCGCCAGCAGCCAAGATATCCCAGGGAGGGCCTACGAGCAGTACTTC
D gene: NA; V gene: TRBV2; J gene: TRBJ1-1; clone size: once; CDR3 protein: CASSMGGGTEAFF; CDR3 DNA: TGTGCCAGCAGTATGGGGGGGGGTACTGAAGCTTTCTTT
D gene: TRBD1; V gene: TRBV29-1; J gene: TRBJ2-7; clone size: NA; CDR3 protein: CSVHGTGDYEQYF; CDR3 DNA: TGCAGCGTCCACGGGACAGGGGACTACGAGCAGTACTTC
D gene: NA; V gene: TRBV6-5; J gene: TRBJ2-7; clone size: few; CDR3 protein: CASSYSSSVHEQYF; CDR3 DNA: TGTGCCAGCAGTTACTCTTCTAGCGTCCACGAGCAGTACTTC
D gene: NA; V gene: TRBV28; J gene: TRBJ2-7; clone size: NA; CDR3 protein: CASSLRTLTYEQYF; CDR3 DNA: TGTGCCAGCAGTTTGAGGACTCTAACCTACGAGCAGTACTTC
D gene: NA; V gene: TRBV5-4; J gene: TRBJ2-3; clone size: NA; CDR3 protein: CASSTEGQGGPDTQYF; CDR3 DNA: TGTGCCAGCAGCACGGAGGGGCAGGGGGGCCCCGATACGCAGTATTTT
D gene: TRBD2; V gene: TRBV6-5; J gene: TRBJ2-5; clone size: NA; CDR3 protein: CASSYFASGQETQYF; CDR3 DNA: TGTGCCAGCAGTTACTTCGCTAGCGGGCAAGAGACCCAGTACTTC
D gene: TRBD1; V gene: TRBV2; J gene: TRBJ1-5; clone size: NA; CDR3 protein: CATKDRGNQPQHF; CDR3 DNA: TGTGCCACTAAAGACAGGGGAAATCAGCCCCAGCATTTT
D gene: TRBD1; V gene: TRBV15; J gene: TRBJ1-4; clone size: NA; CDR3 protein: CATSNGQGASEKLFF; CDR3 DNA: TGTGCCACCAGCAATGGACAGGGAGCCTCTGAAAAACTGTTTTTT
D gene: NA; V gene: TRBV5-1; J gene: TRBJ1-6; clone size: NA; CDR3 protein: CASSLAKRAASTHNSPLHF; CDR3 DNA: TGCGCCAGCAGCTTGGCCAAGAGGGCAGCCAGCACTCATAATTCACCCCTCCACTTT
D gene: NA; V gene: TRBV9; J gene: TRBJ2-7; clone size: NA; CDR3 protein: CASSPDGYEQYF; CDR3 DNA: TGTGCCAGCAGCCCAGACGGGTACGAGCAGTACTTC
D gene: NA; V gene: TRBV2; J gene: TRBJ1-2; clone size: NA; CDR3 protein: CASSGGSGYTF; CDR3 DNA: TGTGCCAGCAGCGGAGGTAGTGGCTACACCTTC
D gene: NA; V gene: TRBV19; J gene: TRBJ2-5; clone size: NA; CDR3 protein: CASSRVHSPRETQYF; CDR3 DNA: TGTGCCAGTAGCCGCGTTCACTCCCCCCGGGAGACCCAGTACTTC
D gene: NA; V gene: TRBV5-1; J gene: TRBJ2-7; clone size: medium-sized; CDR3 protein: CASSLVGQSYEQYF; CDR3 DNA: TGCGCCAGCAGCTTGGTCGGACAGTCCTACGAGCAGTACTTC
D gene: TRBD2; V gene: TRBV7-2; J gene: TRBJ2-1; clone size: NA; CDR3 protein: CASSSSGGVDEQFF; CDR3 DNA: TGTGCCAGCAGCTCGAGCGGGGGGGTCGATGAGCAGTTCTTC
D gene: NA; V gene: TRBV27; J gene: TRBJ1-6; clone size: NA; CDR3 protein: CASSPQRGGNSPLHF; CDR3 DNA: TGTGCCAGCAGTCCGCAGCGTGGAGGTAATTCACCCCTCCACTTT
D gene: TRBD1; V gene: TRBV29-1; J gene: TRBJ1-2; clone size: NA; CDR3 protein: CSVEEGTGVGYTF; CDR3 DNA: TGCAGCGTTGAAGAAGGCACAGGGGTCGGCTACACCTTC
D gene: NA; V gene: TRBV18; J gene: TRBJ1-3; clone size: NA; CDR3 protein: CASSRSAQIGNTIYF; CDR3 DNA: TGTGCCAGCTCACGATCCGCCCAGATTGGAAACACCATATATTTT
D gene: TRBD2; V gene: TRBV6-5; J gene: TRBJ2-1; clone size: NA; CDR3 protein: CASSYSGLALNEQFF; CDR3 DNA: TGTGCCAGCAGTTACTCGGGACTAGCCCTCAATGAGCAGTTCTTC
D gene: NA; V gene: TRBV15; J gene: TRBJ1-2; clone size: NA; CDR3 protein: CATSRNTMNYGYTF; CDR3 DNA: TGTGCCACCAGCAGGAATACTATGAACTATGGCTACACCTTC
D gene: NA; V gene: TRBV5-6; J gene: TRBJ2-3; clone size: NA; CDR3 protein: CASSPLGGATTDTQYF; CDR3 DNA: TGTGCCAGCAGCCCCCTGGGTGGGGCGACAACAGATACGCAGTATTTT
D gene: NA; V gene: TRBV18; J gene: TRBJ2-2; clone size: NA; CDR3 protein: CASSPLNTGELFF; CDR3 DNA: TGTGCCAGCTCACCTCTTAACACCGGGGAGCTGTTTTTT
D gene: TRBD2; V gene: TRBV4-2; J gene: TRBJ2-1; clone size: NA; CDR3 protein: CASSQDGTSGGNEQFF; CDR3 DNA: TGTGCCAGCAGCCAAGATGGGACTAGCGGGGGCAATGAGCAGTTCTTC
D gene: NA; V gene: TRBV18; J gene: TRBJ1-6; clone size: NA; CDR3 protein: CASSRASYNSPLHF; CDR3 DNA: TGTGCCAGCTCCAGGGCCTCCTATAATTCACCCCTCCACTTT
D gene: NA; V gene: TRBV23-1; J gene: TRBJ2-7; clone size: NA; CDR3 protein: CAGALGQPYEQYF; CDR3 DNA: TGCGCCGGGGCGCTGGGACAACCCTACGAGCAGTACTTC
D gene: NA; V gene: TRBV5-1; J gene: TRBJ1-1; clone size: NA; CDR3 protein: CASSPSVRGGMAEAFF; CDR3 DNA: TGCGCCAGCAGCCCGTCGGTCCGGGGAGGTATGGCTGAAGCTTTCTTT
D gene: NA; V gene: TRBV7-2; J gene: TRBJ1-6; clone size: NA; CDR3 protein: CASSLGPGDGSPLHF; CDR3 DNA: TGTGCCAGCAGCTTAGGCCCCGGGGATGGATCACCCCTCCACTTT
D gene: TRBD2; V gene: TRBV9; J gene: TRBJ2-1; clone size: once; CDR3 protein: CASSPQRGVYEQFF; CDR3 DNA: TGTGCCAGCAGCCCCCAGCGGGGGGTGTATGAGCAGTTCTTC
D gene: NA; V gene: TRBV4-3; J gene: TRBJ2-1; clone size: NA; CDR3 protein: CASSQDPGGNYNEQFF; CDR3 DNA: TGCGCCAGCAGCCAAGACCCTGGGGGCAACTACAATGAGCAGTTCTTC
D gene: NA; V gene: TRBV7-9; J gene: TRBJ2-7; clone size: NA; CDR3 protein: CASSSPHEQYF; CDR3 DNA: TGTGCCAGCAGCTCCCCTCACGAGCAGTACTTC
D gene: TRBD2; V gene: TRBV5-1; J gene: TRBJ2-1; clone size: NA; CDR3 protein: CASSLVRGGYSRNEQFF; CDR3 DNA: TGCGCCAGCAGCTTGGTTCGGGGGGGCTATAGCCGCAATGAGCAGTTCTTC
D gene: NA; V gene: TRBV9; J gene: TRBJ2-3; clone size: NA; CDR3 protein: CASSVGHHSTDTQYF; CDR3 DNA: TGTGCCAGCAGCGTAGGACACCATAGCACAGATACGCAGTATTTT
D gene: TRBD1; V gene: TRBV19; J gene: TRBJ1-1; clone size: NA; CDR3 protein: CASSIRWLPRDRDRLAEAFF; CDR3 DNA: TGTGCCAGTAGTATCCGTTGGCTCCCCCGGGACAGGGACAGGTTGGCTGAAGCTTTCTTT
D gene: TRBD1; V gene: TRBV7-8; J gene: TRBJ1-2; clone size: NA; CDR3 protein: CASSLITQGADGYTF; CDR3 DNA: TGTGCCAGCAGCTTAATAACACAGGGGGCCGATGGCTACACCTTC
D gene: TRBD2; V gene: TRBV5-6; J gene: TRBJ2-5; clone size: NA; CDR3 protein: CASSPGELRTSGMETQYF; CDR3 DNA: TGTGCCAGCAGCCCAGGGGAATTAAGGACTAGCGGGATGGAGACCCAGTACTTC
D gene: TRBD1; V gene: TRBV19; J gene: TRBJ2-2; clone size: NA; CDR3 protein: CASSRIDREATGELFF; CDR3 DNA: TGTGCCAGTAGTAGAATAGACAGGGAAGCCACCGGGGAGCTGTTTTTT
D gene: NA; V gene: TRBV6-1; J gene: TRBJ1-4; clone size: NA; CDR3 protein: CASIFKGGREKLFF; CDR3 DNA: TGTGCCAGCATTTTTAAAGGCGGGCGGGAAAAACTGTTTTTT
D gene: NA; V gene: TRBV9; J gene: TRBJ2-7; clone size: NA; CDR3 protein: CASSGVGDGQYF; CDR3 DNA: TGTGCCAGCAGCGGTGTAGGGGATGGGCAGTACTTC